The sequence of this TCR beta chain was determined in a study of shared clonotypes between healthy human individuals. Sequenced by immunoSEQ multiplex PCR; TCRdb stores in-frame clones only, minus some. The data hold 2 million to 2.5 million clones, with 93% observed a single time. The naive CD8 subset, CD45RO-negative cells positively selected for CCR7, excluded terminally differentiated effector memory CD45RA+ cells. The CDR3 has 16 residues. V gave up 3 bases and J gave up 3 bases; unmatched junction bases: 7. Looked up from germline, CDR1 is SNHLY and CDR2 is FYNNEI. The clonotype originates from a man aged 18 to 29 in good health. Some clones in this sample may be carry-over from other donors' samples. The chain combines TRBV2 with TRBJ2-2; TRBD2 matches at 7 bases. Material: naive CD8+ T cells from PBMCs. The CDR3 protein is CASSDRLAVYTGELFF. CDR3 DNA sequence: TGTGCCAGCAGTGACCGGCTAGCGGTTTACACCGGGGAGCTGTTTTTT. The full variable domain, its missing parts supplied by reference TRBV2 and TRBJ2-2, is EPEVTQTPSHQVTQMGQEVILRCVPISNHLYFYWYRQILGQKVEFLVSFYNNEISEKSEIFDDQFSVERPDGSNFTLKIRSTKLEDSAMYFCASSDRLAVYTGELFFGEGSRLTVL.